This TCR beta chain derives from a study of blood T cells in healthy people across ages. About the research overall: Capture via template switching afforded approximately one barcoded beta molecule per two T cells. Study-wide points: Donor CMV status, an unknown factor, possibly confounded changes in expanded clonotypes. It was not possible, with unsorted PBMCs, to conclusively compare naive and antigen-experienced cells.

Of note for this clonotype: Its antigen is undetermined.

Combining a sample-barcoded 5' primer with a J-beta primer mix, a second PCR ran for about 7 to 12 cycles. Sequencing yielded, for each sample, at least 2.5 million paired-end reads carrying CDR3. From the 5' RACE reads, TCRdb called clonotypes with MiXCR, one entry per CDR3 protein. Altogether about 1,000,000 distinct CDR3 sequences are present, 45% being singletons, with the ten largest covering over 15%. Per the germline V gene, CDR1 is DFQATT and CDR2 is SNEGSKA (reference sequence). This CDR3 comprises 16 residues. The V gene end was trimmed by 1 base and the J gene end by 3 bases; junction bases not matched to a gene: 11.

The V gene is TRBV20-1, the J gene TRBJ2-7, with TRBD2 matching over 8 bases. This receptor was taken from an older woman in good health. Sequences were obtained from blood. The CDR3 coding sequence is TGCAGTGCTAGAGGCCCGGGGCGAGCGGGAGTCTACGAGCAGTACTTC. This gives the protein CSARGPGRAGVYEQYF.